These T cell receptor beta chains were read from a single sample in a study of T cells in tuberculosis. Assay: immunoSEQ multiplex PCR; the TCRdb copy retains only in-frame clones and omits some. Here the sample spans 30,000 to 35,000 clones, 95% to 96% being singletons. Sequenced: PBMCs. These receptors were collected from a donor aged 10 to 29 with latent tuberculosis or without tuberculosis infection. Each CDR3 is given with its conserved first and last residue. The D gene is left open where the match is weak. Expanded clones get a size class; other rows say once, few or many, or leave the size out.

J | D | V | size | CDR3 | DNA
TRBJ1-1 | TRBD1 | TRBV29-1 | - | CSVEDWTGLNTEAFF | TGCAGCGTTGAGGACTGGACAGGGCTGAACACTGAAGCTTTCTTT
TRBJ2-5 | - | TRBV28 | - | CASSTPGRGRKTQYF | TGTGCCAGCAGTACCCCGGGGCGGGGAAGAAAGACCCAGTACTTC
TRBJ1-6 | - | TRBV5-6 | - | CASSLYNSPLHF | TGTGCCAGCAGCCTCTATAATTCACCCCTCCACTTT
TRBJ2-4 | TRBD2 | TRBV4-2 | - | CASSQPLSGLAGPKNIQYF | TGTGCCAGCAGCCAACCTCTCTCGGGACTAGCGGGCCCCAAAAACATTCAGTACTTC
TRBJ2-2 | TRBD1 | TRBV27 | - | CASSEDRDVTGELFF | TGTGCCAGCAGTGAGGACAGGGATGTCACCGGGGAGCTGTTTTTT
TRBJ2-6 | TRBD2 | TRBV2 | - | CAGGGSGRSGANVLTF | TGTGCCGGAGGTGGTAGCGGGAGATCTGGGGCCAACGTCCTGACTTTC
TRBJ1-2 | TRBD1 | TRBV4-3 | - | CASSRLQGVYGYTF | TGCGCCAGCAGCCGACTACAGGGGGTTTATGGCTACACCTTC
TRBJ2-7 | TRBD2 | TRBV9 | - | CASSAGLASSYEQYF | TGTGCCAGCAGTGCGGGACTAGCGAGCTCCTACGAGCAGTACTTC
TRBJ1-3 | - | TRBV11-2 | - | CASSLHSAGGNTIYF | TGTGCCAGCAGCTTACACTCCGCAGGGGGAAACACCATATATTTT
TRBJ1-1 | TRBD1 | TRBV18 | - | CASSYTGAGEAFF | TGTGCCAGCTCGTACACAGGGGCAGGTGAAGCTTTCTTT
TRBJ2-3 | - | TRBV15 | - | CATSPPPRSQNTQYF | TGTGCCACCAGCCCCCCTCCCAGGTCCCAAAATACGCAGTATTTT
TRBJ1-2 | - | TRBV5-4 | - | CASSRGDSYGYTF | TGTGCCAGCAGCCGTGGGGACTCCTATGGCTACACCTTC
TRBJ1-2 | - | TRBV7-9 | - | CASSSRRAGYTF | TGTGCCAGCAGCTCGAGGAGGGCTGGCTACACCTTC
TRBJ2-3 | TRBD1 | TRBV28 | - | CASSPNGQGTDTQYF | TGTGCCAGCAGTCCAAACGGACAGGGCACAGATACGCAGTATTTT
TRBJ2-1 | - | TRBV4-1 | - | CASSQVTLTREQFF | TGCGCCAGCAGCCAAGTGACGCTCACGAGGGAGCAGTTCTTC
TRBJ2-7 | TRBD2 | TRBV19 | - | CASSIAGGPYEQYF | TGTGCCAGTAGTATAGCGGGAGGGCCTTACGAGCAGTACTTC
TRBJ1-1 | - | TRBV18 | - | CASSSVFGSSNTEAFF | TGTGCCAGCTCATCTGTTTTTGGCTCCTCAAATACTGAAGCTTTCTTT
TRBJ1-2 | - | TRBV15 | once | CATSRGSIGYTF | TGTGCCACCTCACGGGGTTCCATTGGCTACACCTTC
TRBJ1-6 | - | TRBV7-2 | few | CASSFGTNNSPLHF | TGTGCCAGCAGCTTCGGGACAAATAATTCACCCCTCCACTTT
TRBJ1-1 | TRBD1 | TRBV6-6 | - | CASSPGDRGRYTEAFF | TGTGCCAGCAGCCCCGGGGACAGGGGGCGGTACACTGAAGCTTTCTTT
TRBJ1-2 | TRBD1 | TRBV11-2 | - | CASSLGRTGIRNGYTF | TGTGCCAGCAGCTTAGGACGGACAGGGATTAGAAATGGCTACACCTTC
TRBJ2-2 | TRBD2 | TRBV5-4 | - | CASSTPVGAGRDTGELFF | TGTGCCAGCAGCACCCCGGTCGGAGCGGGAAGGGACACCGGGGAGCTGTTTTTT
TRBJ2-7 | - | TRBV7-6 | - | CASSPGVAYEQYF | TGTGCCAGCAGCCCGGGGGTGGCCTACGAGCAGTACTTC
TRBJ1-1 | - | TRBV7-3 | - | CASSLDMNTEAFF | TGTGCCAGCAGCTTAGACATGAACACTGAAGCTTTCTTT
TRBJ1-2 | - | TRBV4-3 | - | CASSQGGGGAYGYTF | TGCGCCAGCAGCCAAGGTGGGGGGGGCGCGTATGGCTACACCTTC
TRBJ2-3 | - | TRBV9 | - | CASSVRASTDTQYF | TGTGCCAGCAGCGTGAGGGCAAGCACAGATACGCAGTATTTT
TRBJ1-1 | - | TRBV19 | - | CASSAQGYTEAFF | TGTGCCAGTAGTGCACAGGGTTACACTGAAGCTTTCTTT
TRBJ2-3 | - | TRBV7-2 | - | CASSLAPGFSTDTQYF | TGTGCCAGCAGCTTAGCGCCGGGGTTTAGCACAGATACGCAGTATTTT
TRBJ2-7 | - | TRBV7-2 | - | CASSTGGNTYEQYF | TGTGCCAGCAGCACAGGTGGAAATACCTACGAGCAGTACTTC
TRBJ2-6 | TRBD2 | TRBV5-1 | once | CASSPRGRADSGANVLTF | TGCGCCAGCAGCCCCCGAGGGAGGGCCGACTCTGGGGCCAACGTCCTGACTTTC
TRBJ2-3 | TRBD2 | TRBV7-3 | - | CASSPYMSGGADTQYF | TGTGCCAGCAGCCCTTACATGAGCGGGGGGGCAGATACGCAGTATTTT